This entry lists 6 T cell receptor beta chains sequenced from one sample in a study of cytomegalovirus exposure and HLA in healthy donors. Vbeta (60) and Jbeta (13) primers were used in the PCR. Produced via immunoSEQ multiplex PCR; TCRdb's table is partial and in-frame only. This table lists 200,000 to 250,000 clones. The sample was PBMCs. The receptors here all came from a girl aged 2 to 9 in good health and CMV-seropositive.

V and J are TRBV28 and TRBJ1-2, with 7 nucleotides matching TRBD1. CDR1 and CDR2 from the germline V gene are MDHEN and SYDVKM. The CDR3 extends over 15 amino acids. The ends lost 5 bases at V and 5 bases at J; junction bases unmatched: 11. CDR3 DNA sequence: TGTGCCAGCAGTCCCCGGGGACAGTTTCATTATGGCTACACCTTC. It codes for CASSPRGQFHYGYTF.

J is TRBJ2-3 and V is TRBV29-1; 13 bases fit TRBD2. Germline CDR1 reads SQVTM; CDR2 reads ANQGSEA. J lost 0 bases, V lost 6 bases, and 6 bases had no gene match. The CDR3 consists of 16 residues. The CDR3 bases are TGCAGCGTCCGTGGACTAGCGGGAGTTAGCACAGATACGCAGTATTTT. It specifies CSVRGLAGVSTDTQYF.

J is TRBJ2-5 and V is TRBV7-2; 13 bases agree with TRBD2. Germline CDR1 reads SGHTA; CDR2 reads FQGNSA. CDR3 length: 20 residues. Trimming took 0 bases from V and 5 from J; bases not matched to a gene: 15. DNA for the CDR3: TGTGCCAGCAGCTTAGCCCAACCAAAGACTAGCGGGAGGCCGGGGGAGACCCAGTACTTC. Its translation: CASSLAQPKTSGRPGETQYF.

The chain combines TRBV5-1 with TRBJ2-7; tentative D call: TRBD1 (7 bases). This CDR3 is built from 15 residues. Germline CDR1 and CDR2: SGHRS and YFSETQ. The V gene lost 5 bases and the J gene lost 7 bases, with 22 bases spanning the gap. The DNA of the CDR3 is TGCGCCAGCAGGTACGGACAGGCGGGGTTGTTGGAGCAGTACTTC. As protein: CASRYGQAGLLEQYF.

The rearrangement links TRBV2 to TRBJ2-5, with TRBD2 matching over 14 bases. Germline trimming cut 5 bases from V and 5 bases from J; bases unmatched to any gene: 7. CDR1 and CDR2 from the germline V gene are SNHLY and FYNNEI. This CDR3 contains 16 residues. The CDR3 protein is CASSQGLAGETETQYF. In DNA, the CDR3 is TGTGCCAGCAGTCAGGGACTAGCGGGAGAAACGGAGACCCAGTACTTC.

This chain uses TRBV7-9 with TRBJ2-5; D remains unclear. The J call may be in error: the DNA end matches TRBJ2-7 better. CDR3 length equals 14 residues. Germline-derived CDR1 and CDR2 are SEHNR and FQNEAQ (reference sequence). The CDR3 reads CASSFRSQAYEQYF. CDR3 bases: TGTGCCAGCAGCTTTAGGTCTCAGGCCTACGAGCAGTACTTC.